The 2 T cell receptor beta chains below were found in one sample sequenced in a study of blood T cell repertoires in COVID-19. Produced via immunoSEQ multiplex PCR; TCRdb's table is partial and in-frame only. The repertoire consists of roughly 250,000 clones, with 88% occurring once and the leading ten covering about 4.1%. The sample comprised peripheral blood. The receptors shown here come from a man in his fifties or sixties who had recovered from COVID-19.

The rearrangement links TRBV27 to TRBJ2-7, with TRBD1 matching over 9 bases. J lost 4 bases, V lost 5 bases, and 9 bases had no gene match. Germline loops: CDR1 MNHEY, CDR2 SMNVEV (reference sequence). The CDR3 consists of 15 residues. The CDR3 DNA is TGTGCCAGCAGTACCCGGGACAGGGCGAATTACGAGCAGTACTTC. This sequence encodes CASSTRDRANYEQYF.

The chain's CDR3 is CASSQVDRASYEQYF. CDR3 DNA: TGTGCCAGCAGCCAAGTGGACAGGGCCTCCTACGAGCAGTACTTC. This rearrangement joins TRBV3-1 (or the pseudogene TRBV3-2) to TRBJ2-7; 8 bases are a match to TRBD1. Germline loops: CDR1 LGHDT, CDR2 YNNKEL (reference sequence). The V and J ends lost 1 base and 0 bases, in that order; junction bases with no gene match: 2. The CDR3 is 15 residues long.